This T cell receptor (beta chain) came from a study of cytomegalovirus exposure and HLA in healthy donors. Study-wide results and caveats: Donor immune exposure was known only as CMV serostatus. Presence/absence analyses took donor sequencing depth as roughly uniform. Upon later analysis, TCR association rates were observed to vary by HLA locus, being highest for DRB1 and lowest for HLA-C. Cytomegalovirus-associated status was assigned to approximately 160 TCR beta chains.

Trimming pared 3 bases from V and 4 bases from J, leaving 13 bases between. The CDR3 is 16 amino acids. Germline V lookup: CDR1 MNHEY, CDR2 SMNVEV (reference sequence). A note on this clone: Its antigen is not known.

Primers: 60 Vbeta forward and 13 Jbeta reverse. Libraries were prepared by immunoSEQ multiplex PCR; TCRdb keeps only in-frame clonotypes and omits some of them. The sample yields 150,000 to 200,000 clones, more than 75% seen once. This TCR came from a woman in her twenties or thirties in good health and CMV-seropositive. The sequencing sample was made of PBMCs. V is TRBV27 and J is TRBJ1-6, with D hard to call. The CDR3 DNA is TGTGCCAGCAGTTTGGCGAGGGCGAAATATAATTCACCCCTCCACTTT. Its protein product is CASSLARAKYNSPLHF.